Below, one T cell receptor (beta chain) is given with its context. These data belong to a study of OX40 agonist ivuxolimab in advanced cancers. For the study at large: Ivuxolimab, which is an agonistic anti-OX40 (CD134) antibody, was administered to the patients. The dose-escalation cohort was about 87% male, with a mean age of around 60 years, ranging roughly 20 to 90. In this trial design, patients received ivuxolimab intravenously at 0.01 to 10 mg/kg every 2 weeks.

Germline CDR1 and CDR2: MNHNS and SASEGT. Trimming removed 2 bases at V and 4 bases at J, with 13 bases between. This CDR3 contains 15 residues. At baseline, cycle 4 day 1, and cycle 7 day 1, blood was sampled. The assay was immunoSEQ multiplex PCR, and TCRdb's table has in-frame clones only and misses some. The repertoire holds 50,000 to 65,000 clones, roughly nine tenths seen once, with about 12% in the top ten. The chain carries TRBV6-1 and TRBJ2-3; D not resolved. The sequence derives from an adult with an advanced solid tumor such as melanoma, head and neck, liver or kidney cancer. This sample comprised CD4+ or CD8+ T cells sorted from blood, obtained in a trial of the OX40 agonist ivuxolimab. CDR3: CASSESPGEADTQYF. In DNA form, the CDR3 reads TGTGCCAGCAGTGAATCCCCCGGCGAGGCAGATACGCAGTATTTT.